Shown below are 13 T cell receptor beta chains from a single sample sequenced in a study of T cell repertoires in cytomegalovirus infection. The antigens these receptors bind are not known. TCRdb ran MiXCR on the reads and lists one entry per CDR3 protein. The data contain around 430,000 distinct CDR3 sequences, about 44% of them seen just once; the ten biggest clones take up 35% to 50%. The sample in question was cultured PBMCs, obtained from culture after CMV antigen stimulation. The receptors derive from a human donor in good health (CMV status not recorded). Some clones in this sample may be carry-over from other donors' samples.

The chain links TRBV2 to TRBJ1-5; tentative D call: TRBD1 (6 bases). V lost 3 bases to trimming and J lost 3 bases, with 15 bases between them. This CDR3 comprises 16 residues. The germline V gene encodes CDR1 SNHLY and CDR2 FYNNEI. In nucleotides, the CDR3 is TGTGCCAGCAGTGATCAGGCAGGGGCCTCCAATCAGCCCCAGCATTTT. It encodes CASSDQAGASNQPQHF.

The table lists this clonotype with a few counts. The CDR3 nucleotides read TGTGCCAGTGCCTCGACGGATTCCTACGAGCAGTACTTC. Residues: CASASTDSYEQYF. The chain joins TRBV12-3 or TRBV12-4 to TRBJ2-7, with D uncertain. Trimming pared 9 bases from V and 1 base from J, leaving 13 bases between. The CDR3 is made up of 13 amino acids.

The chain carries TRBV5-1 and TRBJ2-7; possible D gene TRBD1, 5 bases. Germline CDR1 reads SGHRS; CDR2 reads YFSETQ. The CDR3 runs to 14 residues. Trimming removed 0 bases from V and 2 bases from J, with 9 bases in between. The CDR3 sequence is CASSLADTTYEQYF. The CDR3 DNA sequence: TGCGCCAGCAGCTTGGCGGACACAACCTACGAGCAGTACTTC.

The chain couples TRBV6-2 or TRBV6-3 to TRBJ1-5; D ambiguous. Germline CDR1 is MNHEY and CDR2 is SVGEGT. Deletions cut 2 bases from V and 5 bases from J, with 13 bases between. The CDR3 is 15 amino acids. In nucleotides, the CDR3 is TGTGCCAGCAGTTACGGAATCGCGAGCTATCAGCCCCAGCATTTT. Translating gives CASSYGIASYQPQHF.

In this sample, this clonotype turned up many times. The CDR3: CASSLDRGGWNTEAFF. CDR3 coding DNA: TGTGCCAGCAGCTTGGACAGGGGTGGTTGGAACACTGAAGCTTTCTTT. The V gene is TRBV7-2, the J gene TRBJ1-1; the match to TRBD1 covers 9 bases. V lost 3 bases to trimming and J lost 1 base; unmatched junction nucleotides: 6. This CDR3 contains 16 residues. Germline V gene sequence: CDR1 SGHTA, CDR2 FQGNSA.

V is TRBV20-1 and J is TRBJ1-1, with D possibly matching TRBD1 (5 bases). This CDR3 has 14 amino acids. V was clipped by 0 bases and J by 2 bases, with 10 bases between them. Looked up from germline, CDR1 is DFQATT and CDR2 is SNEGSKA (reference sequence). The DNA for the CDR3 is TGCAGTGCTAGAGATCGGAGGGGAAACACTGAAGCTTTCTTT. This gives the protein CSARDRRGNTEAFF.

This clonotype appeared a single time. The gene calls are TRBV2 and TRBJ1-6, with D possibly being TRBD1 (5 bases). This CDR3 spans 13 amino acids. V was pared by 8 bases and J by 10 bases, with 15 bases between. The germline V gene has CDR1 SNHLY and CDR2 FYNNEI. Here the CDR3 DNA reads TGTGCCAGCTGGGGGGTTTTCGGGTCACCCCTCCACTTT. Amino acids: CASWGVFGSPLHF.

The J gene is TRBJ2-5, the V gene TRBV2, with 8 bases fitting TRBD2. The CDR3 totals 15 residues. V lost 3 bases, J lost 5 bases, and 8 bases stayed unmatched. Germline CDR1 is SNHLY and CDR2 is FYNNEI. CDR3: CASSENGGARETQYF. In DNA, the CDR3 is TGTGCCAGCAGTGAGAACGGGGGGGCCCGGGAGACCCAGTACTTC.

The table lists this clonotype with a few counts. Here the CDR3 DNA reads TGTGCCAGCAGTCTCATCTGGGGGGGGTCTGACTATGAGCAGTTCTTC. Protein sequence: CASSLIWGGSDYEQFF. The chain recombines TRBV12-3 or TRBV12-4 with TRBJ2-1; 7 positions agree with TRBD2. J gave up 8 bases and V 5 bases, and 15 bases lay outside the gene matches. The CDR3 length is 16 residues.

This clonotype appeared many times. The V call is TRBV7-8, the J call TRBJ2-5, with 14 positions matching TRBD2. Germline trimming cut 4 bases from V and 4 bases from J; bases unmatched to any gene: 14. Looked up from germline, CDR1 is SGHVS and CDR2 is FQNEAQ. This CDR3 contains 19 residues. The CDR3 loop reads CASSSWRLAGGPQGETQYF. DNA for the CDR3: TGTGCCAGCAGCTCGTGGAGACTAGCGGGGGGGCCGCAGGGAGAGACCCAGTACTTC.

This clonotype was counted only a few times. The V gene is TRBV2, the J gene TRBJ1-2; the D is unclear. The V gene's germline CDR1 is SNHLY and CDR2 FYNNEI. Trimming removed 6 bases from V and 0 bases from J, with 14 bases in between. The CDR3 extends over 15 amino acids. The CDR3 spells CASRSTYTANYGYTF. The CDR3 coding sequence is TGTGCCAGCAGGAGCACGTACACCGCTAACTATGGCTACACCTTC.

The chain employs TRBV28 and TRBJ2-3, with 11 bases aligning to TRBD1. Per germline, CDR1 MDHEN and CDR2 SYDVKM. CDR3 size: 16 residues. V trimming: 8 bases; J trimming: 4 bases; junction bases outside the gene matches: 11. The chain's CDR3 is CASQPPDRGPADTQYF. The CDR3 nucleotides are TGTGCCAGCCAACCCCCGGACAGGGGGCCCGCAGATACGCAGTATTTT.

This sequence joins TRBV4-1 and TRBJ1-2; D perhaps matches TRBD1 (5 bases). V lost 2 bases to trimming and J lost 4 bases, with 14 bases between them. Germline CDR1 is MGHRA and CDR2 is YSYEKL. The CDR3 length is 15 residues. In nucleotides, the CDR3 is TGCGCCAGCAGCCAACCGGGACGCGGAGGCTATGGCTACACCTTC. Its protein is CASSQPGRGGYGYTF.